The rows below give T cell receptor beta chains drawn from one sample of a study of T cell responses to AZD1222 COVID-19 vaccine. Libraries were prepared by immunoSEQ multiplex PCR; TCRdb keeps only in-frame clonotypes and omits some of them. The table includes 75,000 to 100,000 clones, around 89% detected once. This sample comprised peripheral blood, obtained on day 0 of AZD1222 vaccination. The receptors stem from an adult in good health. The CDR3 runs from the conserved cysteine through the conserved F or W. A D gene is named only where the DNA matches it firmly. Clone size, where shown, is once, few, many, or a class for clones that have expanded.

d_gene,j_gene,abundance,v_gene,CDR3aa,CDR3nt
TRBD1,TRBJ2-4,NA,TRBV4-2,CASSQDTGDRVMNSQNIQYF,TGTGCCAGCAGCCAAGATACTGGAGACAGGGTTATGAACAGCCAAAACATTCAGTACTTC
TRBD2,TRBJ2-7,NA,TRBV9,CASSVLAGDGEQYF,TGTGCCAGCAGCGTACTAGCGGGCGACGGTGAGCAGTACTTC
NA,TRBJ1-2,few,TRBV7-9,CASSLETAYGYTF,TGTGCCAGCAGCTTAGAGACAGCCTATGGCTACACCTTC
NA,TRBJ1-6,NA,TRBV27,CASSLYGENSPLHF,TGTGCCAGCAGTTTATATGGGGAGAATTCACCCCTCCACTTT
TRBD2,TRBJ2-7,NA,TRBV28,CASSPGLAGGFEQYF,TGTGCCAGCAGTCCGGGACTAGCGGGAGGCTTCGAGCAGTACTTC
TRBD1,TRBJ1-2,NA,TRBV19,CASSTLDRGQGGYTF,TGTGCCAGTAGTACCCTTGACAGGGGCCAGGGAGGCTACACCTTC
TRBD2,TRBJ2-1,NA,TRBV7-9,CASSLEGGSGNEQFF,TGTGCCAGCAGCTTAGAGGGCGGGAGTGGGAATGAGCAGTTCTTC
NA,TRBJ2-1,once,TRBV5-1,CASSLPEHNEQFF,TGCGCCAGCAGCCTCCCCGAACACAATGAGCAGTTCTTC
TRBD2,TRBJ2-1,once,TRBV30,CAWSLGTSGIQFF,TGTGCCTGGAGTTTAGGGACTAGCGGAATTCAGTTCTTC
TRBD1,TRBJ2-3,NA,TRBV6-4,CASSLQGAADTQYF,TGTGCCAGCAGTTTACAGGGGGCTGCAGATACGCAGTATTTT
TRBD1,TRBJ1-3,NA,TRBV19,CASSSTGSGNTIYF,TGTGCCAGTAGCTCGACAGGGTCTGGAAACACCATATATTTT
NA,TRBJ1-4,NA,TRBV28,CASSFPGGFNEKLFF,TGTGCCAGCAGTTTCCCCGGGGGTTTTAATGAAAAACTGTTTTTT
TRBD1,TRBJ1-1,few,TRBV7-9,CASSPRQGVNTEAFF,TGTGCCAGCAGCCCCCGACAGGGTGTGAACACTGAAGCTTTCTTT
TRBD1,TRBJ2-7,NA,TRBV29-1,CSVRTGEEQYF,TGCAGCGTGAGGACAGGGGAAGAGCAGTACTTC
NA,TRBJ1-1,NA,TRBV7-8,CASSGANTEAFF,TGTGCCAGCAGCGGAGCGAACACTGAAGCTTTCTTT
TRBD2,TRBJ2-2,few,TRBV7-9,CASSLGAGALTNTGELFF,TGTGCCAGCAGCTTAGGCGCGGGAGCTCTTACGAACACCGGGGAGCTGTTTTTT
TRBD1,TRBJ2-2,NA,TRBV5-1,CASSLKGGNGELFF,TGCGCCAGCAGCTTGAAAGGGGGCAACGGGGAGCTGTTTTTT
NA,TRBJ1-4,NA,TRBV19,CASRPRTEKLFF,TGTGCCAGTAGGCCTAGAACCGAAAAACTGTTTTTT
NA,TRBJ2-5,NA,TRBV25-1,CASSRAGTSVTQYF,TGTGCCAGCAGTAGGGCCGGGACATCGGTGACCCAGTACTTC
NA,TRBJ1-6,NA,TRBV14,CASSQGTANSPLHF,TGTGCCAGCAGCCAAGGGACAGCTAATTCACCCCTCCACTTT
NA,TRBJ1-1,NA,TRBV11-2,CASSHRTPPAEAFF,TGTGCCAGCAGCCACAGGACACCCCCGGCTGAAGCTTTCTTT
NA,TRBJ2-1,NA,TRBV7-8,CASSLGGALSNNEQFF,TGTGCCAGCAGCTTAGGGGGGGCCCTATCAAACAATGAGCAGTTCTTC
TRBD1,TRBJ1-1,NA,TRBV18,CASSPTQGEVTEAFF,TGTGCCAGCTCACCAACACAGGGGGAGGTCACTGAAGCTTTCTTT
TRBD2,TRBJ2-7,NA,TRBV9,CASSAGLVSYEQYF,TGTGCCAGCAGCGCGGGACTAGTCTCCTACGAGCAGTACTTC
NA,TRBJ2-5,NA,TRBV5-1,CASSLDRELETQYF,TGCGCCAGCAGCTTGGATCGGGAGTTGGAGACCCAGTACTTC
NA,TRBJ1-2,NA,TRBV4-1,CASSQDALANYGYTF,TGCGCCAGCAGCCAAGACGCCTTAGCTAACTATGGCTACACCTTC
TRBD1,TRBJ1-4,once,TRBV29-1,CSAKRTGVTYEKLFF,TGCAGCGCGAAAAGGACAGGGGTGACGTATGAAAAACTGTTTTTT
NA,TRBJ1-1,NA,TRBV28,CASSFTRRGADAFF,TGTGCCAGCAGTTTCACCAGGCGGGGAGCTGACGCTTTCTTT
NA,TRBJ2-1,NA,TRBV18,CASSASNEQFF,TGTGCCAGCTCAGCAAGCAATGAGCAGTTCTTC
NA,TRBJ1-2,NA,TRBV6-2/TRBV6-3,CASSTRTTNYGYTF,TGTGCCAGCAGTACCCGGACGACTAACTATGGCTACACCTTC
TRBD1,TRBJ2-1,NA,TRBV4-1,CASSQVRTGSNEQFF,TGCGCCAGCAGCCAAGTGAGGACAGGGTCCAATGAGCAGTTCTTC
TRBD2,TRBJ2-1,NA,TRBV5-4,CASSLEAGGPGEQFF,TGTGCCAGCAGCTTGGAAGCGGGAGGGCCCGGTGAGCAGTTCTTC
NA,TRBJ2-2,NA,TRBV30,CAWKEGGRTGELFF,TGTGCCTGGAAAGAAGGGGGGCGTACCGGGGAGCTGTTTTTT
TRBD2,TRBJ2-7,NA,TRBV18,CASSPELAGGGDEQYF,TGTGCCAGCTCACCAGAACTAGCGGGAGGGGGTGACGAGCAGTACTTC
NA,TRBJ2-5,NA,TRBV10-3,CATSSGNEETQYF,TGTGCCACTTCTTCAGGGAATGAAGAGACCCAGTACTTC
NA,TRBJ2-1,NA,TRBV9,CASSVEGVHNEQFF,TGTGCCAGCAGCGTAGAAGGGGTACACAATGAGCAGTTCTTC
TRBD1,TRBJ1-1,NA,TRBV29-1,CSVAGTVLNTEAFF,TGCAGCGTAGCCGGGACAGTCTTGAACACTGAAGCTTTCTTT
TRBD2,TRBJ2-3,NA,TRBV24-1,CATSDPGLAGAPTDTQYF,TGTGCCACCAGTGACCCAGGACTAGCGGGAGCTCCCACAGATACGCAGTATTTT
TRBD1,TRBJ2-3,NA,TRBV6-2/TRBV6-3,CASSGLAGQGADTQYF,TGTGCCAGCAGTGGATTGGCGGGACAGGGGGCAGATACGCAGTATTTT
TRBD1,TRBJ2-7,NA,TRBV7-9,CASSPVSWTGERYEQYF,TGTGCCAGCAGCCCGGTGTCGTGGACAGGGGAGCGCTACGAGCAGTACTTC
NA,TRBJ1-2,NA,TRBV29-1,CSGSTGINYGYTF,TGCAGCGGGTCGACAGGAATTAACTATGGCTACACCTTC
NA,TRBJ1-5,few,TRBV28,CASSSDTVFNQPQHF,TGTGCCAGCAGTTCCGACACGGTCTTCAATCAGCCCCAGCATTTT
TRBD1,TRBJ1-1,NA,TRBV28,CASSLYLGQGAYTEAFF,TGTGCCAGCAGTTTATACCTTGGACAGGGGGCATACACTGAAGCTTTCTTT
NA,TRBJ1-3,few,TRBV7-9,CASSPRTYSGSLF,TGTGCCAGCAGCCCTAGGACATATTCAGGCTCGCTCTTT
NA,TRBJ2-7,NA,TRBV6-6,CASRVAGLTYEQYF,TGTGCCAGCAGGGTAGCTGGACTTACCTACGAGCAGTACTTC
NA,TRBJ1-1,NA,TRBV2,CASARGGREAFF,TGTGCCAGCGCGAGGGGGGGGCGAGAAGCTTTCTTT
TRBD1,TRBJ1-2,NA,TRBV24-1,CATSDPTGDFYGYTF,TGTGCCACCAGTGATCCGACAGGGGACTTCTATGGCTACACCTTC
TRBD1,TRBJ2-1,once,TRBV6-5,CASSPQGSSYNEQFF,TGTGCCAGCAGTCCACAGGGGAGCTCCTACAATGAGCAGTTCTTC
NA,TRBJ2-3,NA,TRBV7-2,CASSLGADTQYF,TGTGCCAGCAGCTTAGGAGCAGATACGCAGTATTTT
NA,TRBJ1-5,NA,TRBV21-1,CASSKTCQPQHF,TGTGCCAGCAGCAAGACCTGTCAGCCCCAGCATTTT